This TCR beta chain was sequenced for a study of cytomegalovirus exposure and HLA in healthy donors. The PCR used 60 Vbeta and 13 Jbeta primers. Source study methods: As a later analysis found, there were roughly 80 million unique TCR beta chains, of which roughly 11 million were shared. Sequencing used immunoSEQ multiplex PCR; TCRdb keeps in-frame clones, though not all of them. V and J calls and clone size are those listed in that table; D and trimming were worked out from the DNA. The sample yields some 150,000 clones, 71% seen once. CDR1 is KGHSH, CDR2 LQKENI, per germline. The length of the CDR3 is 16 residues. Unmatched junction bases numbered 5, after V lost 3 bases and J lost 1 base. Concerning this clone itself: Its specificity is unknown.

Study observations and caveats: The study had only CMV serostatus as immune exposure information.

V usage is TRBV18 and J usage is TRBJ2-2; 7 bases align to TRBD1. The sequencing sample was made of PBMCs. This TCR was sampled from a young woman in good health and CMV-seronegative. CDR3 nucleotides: TGTGCCAGCTCACCCCCGGGACAGATGAACACCGGGGAGCTGTTTTTT. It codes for CASSPPGQMNTGELFF.